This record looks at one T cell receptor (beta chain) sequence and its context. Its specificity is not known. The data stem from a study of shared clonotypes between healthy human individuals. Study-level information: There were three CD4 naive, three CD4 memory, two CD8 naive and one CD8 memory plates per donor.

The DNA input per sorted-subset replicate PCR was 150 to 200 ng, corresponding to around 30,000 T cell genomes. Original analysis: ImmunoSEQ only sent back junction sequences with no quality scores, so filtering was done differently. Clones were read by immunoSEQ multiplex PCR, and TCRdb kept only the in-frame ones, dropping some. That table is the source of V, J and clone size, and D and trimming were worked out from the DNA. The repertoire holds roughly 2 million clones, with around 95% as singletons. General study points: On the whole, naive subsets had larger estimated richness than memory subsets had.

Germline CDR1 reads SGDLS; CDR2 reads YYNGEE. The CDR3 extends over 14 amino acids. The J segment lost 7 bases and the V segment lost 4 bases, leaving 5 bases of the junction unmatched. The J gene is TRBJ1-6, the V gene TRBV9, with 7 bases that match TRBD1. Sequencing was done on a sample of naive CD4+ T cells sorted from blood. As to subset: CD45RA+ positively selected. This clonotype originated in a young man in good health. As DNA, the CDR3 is TGTGCCAGCAGCAGACAGGGTGGAAATTCACCCCTCCACTTT. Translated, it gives CASSRQGGNSPLHF.